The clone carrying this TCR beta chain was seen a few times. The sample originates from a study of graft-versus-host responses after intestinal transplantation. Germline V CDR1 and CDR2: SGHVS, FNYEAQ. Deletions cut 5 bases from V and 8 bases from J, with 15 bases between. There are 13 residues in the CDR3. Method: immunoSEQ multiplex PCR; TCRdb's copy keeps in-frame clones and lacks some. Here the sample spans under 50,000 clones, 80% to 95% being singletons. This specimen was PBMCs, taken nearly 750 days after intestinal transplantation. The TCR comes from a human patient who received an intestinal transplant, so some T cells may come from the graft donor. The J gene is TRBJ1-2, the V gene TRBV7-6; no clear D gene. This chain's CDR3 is CASSPDRSGGYTF. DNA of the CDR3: TGTGCCAGCAGCCCGGACCGTAGCGGCGGCTACACCTTC. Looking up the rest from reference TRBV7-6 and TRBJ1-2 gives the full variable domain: GAGVSQSPRYKVTKRGQDVALRCDPISGHVSLYWYRQALGQGPEFLTYFNYEAQQDKSGLPNDRFSAERPEGSISTLTIQRTEQRDSAMYRCASSPDRSGGYTFGSGTRLTVV.